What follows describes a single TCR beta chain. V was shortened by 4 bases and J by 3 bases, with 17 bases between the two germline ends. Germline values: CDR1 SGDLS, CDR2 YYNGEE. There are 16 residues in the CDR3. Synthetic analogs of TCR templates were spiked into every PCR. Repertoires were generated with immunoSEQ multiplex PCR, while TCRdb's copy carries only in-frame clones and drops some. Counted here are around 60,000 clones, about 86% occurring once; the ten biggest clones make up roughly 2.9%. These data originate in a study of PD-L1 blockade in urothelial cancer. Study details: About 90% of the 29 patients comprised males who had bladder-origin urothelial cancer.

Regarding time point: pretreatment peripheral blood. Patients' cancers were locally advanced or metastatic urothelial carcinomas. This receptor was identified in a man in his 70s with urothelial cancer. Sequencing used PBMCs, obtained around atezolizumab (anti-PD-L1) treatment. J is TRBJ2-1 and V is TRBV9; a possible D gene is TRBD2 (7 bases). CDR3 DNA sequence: TGTGCCAGCAGCCTGGGGGGGGCGGGAGACTACAATGAGCAGTTCTTC. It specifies CASSLGGAGDYNEQFF.